This T cell receptor beta chain came from a study of cytomegalovirus exposure and HLA in healthy donors. On the study more broadly: There were 350 to 450 genotyped donors. Of these, roughly 80% fell in the genetic ancestry cluster associated with self-reported Caucasian donors.

Overall study findings and caveats: In vitro checks showed that a few CMV-associated chains really do target CMV antigens. In a later analysis, compared with equally common non-associated chains, HLA-associated beta chains were more expanded. TCR beta V- and J-gene trimming, according to a later analysis, was linked to a missense DCLRE1C variant.

It was with 60 Vbeta and 13 Jbeta primers that the PCR ran. TCRdb's table, derived via immunoSEQ multiplex PCR, lists solely in-frame clones and lacks some. Of 85,000 to 130,000 clones listed, roughly 77% were seen once; the top ten hold about 2.3%. In regard to this clone: Its cognate antigen is unknown.

Looked up from germline, CDR1 is MNHEY and CDR2 is SVGAGI. The V gene lost 0 bases and the J gene lost 1 base, with 11 bases spanning the gap. The length of the CDR3 is 16 residues. The clonotype originates from a man aged 35 to 55 in good health and CMV-seronegative. The sequenced material came from PBMCs. V is TRBV6-5 and J is TRBJ2-3, with D possibly matching TRBD1 (5 bases). In nucleotides, the CDR3 is TGTGCCAGCAGTTACTCAGGGGTTTACGGCACAGATACGCAGTATTTT. Protein product: CASSYSGVYGTDTQYF.